This TCR beta chain was documented in a study of OX40 agonist ivuxolimab in advanced cancers. Study summary: Prior therapy, whether anti-PD-1, anti-PD-L1 or anti-CTLA-4, was allowed, and under 50% had some.

This clone was seen only a few times. Data came from immunoSEQ multiplex PCR; TCRdb stores just in-frame clones and leaves some out. The table lists about 79,000 clones, 70% to 85% of them singletons. The CDR3 loop spans 12 amino acids. The germline V gene has CDR1 MNHEY and CDR2 SMNVEV (reference sequence). Trimming took off 5 bases at V and 8 bases at J, with 10 bases between the two ends. The gene calls are TRBV27 and TRBJ2-1; perhaps TRBD1 as D (5 bases). This sequence was found in an adult with an advanced solid tumor such as melanoma, head and neck, liver or kidney cancer. The material sequenced was CD4+ or CD8+ T cells sorted from blood, taken in a trial of the OX40 agonist ivuxolimab. The CDR3 DNA follows: TGTGCCAGCAGTGCAGGGTACGATGAGCAGTTCTTC. Protein: CASSAGYDEQFF.